Shown below are 15 T cell receptor beta chains from a single sample sequenced in a study of T cells in Graves' hyperthyroidism and ophthalmopathy. RNA transcripts were the template for amplifying TCR beta CDR3 regions. With the HTBI primer set, the TCR CDR3 went through a first round of RT-PCR. TCRdb called the multiplex PCR reads again in MiXCR, with one record for every CDR3 protein. In the table there are over 650,000 distinct CDR3 sequences, 45% of which are singletons. The sequenced material came from peripheral blood or thyroid tissue (not recorded which). Every receptor here comes from an adult man with Graves' disease, either hyperthyroidism or ophthalmopathy (not recorded which).

This clonotype was picked up a small number of times. The chain uses TRBV5-5 and TRBJ1-6; D is possibly TRBD1 (6 bases). This CDR3 contains 16 residues. Trimming stripped 4 bases from V and 6 bases from J, with 17 bases between. The germline V gene has CDR1 SGHKS and CDR2 YYEKEE (reference sequence). In nucleotides, the CDR3 is TGTGCCAGCAGCAACTGGACAGTTCGAAGTAATTCACCCCTCCACTTT. It encodes CASSNWTVRSNSPLHF.

In this sample, this clonotype turned up many times. V gene TRBV2 combines with J gene TRBJ1-5, with a possible D match to TRBD1 (6 bases). This CDR3 contains 15 residues. Per the germline V gene, CDR1 is SNHLY and CDR2 is FYNNEI. V gave up 0 bases and J gave up 3 bases, with 9 bases separating them. The CDR3 region is CASSEAQGSNQPQHF. CDR3 DNA: TGTGCCAGCAGTGAAGCACAGGGATCCAATCAGCCCCAGCATTTT. Combining the CDR3 with reference TRBV2 and TRBJ1-5 gives the whole variable domain EPEVTQTPSHQVTQMGQEVILRCVPISNHLYFYWYRQILGQKVEFLVSFYNNEISEKSEIFDDQFSVERPDGSNFTLKIRSTKLEDSAMYFCASSEAQGSNQPQHFGDGTRLSIL.

This clonotype was detected many times. The chain uses TRBV7-2 and TRBJ1-6; D gene uncertain. Per the germline V gene, CDR1 is SGHTA and CDR2 is FQGNSA. CDR3 length: 16 residues. Between the trimmed V and J ends, which lost 4 bases and 2 bases, there was a span of 12 bases. The CDR3 DNA follows: TGTGCCAGCAGCTCGGGGAAGGGCGCCTATAATTCACCCCTCCACTTT. Translation: CASSSGKGAYNSPLHF.

V gene TRBV24-1 combines with J gene TRBJ2-6; tentatively, D is TRBD1 (6 bases). Germline V gives CDR1 KGHDR, CDR2 SFDVKD. The CDR3 is 13 amino acids. V was pared by 5 bases and J by 9 bases, with 10 bases between. The CDR3 loop reads CATSGQGNNVLTF. The CDR3 nucleotides read TGTGCCACCAGTGGGCAGGGGAACAACGTCCTGACTTTC.

J is TRBJ2-2 and V is TRBV7-9, with 8 bases matching TRBD2. The CDR3 has 14 amino acids. Per the germline V gene, CDR1 is SEHNR and CDR2 is FQNEAQ (reference sequence). With V trimmed by 5 bases and J by 6 bases, 5 bases remained unmatched. The DNA of the CDR3 is TGTGCCAGCAGCCCGGGGGGGTTCGCCGGGGAGCTGTTTTTT. This encodes CASSPGGFAGELFF.

This chain links TRBV15 with TRBJ1-1, with D possibly being TRBD1 (6 bases). The V end lost 6 bases, the J end lost 10 bases, and 18 bases lay between the germline ends. Germline V gene sequence: CDR1 LNHNV, CDR2 YYDKDF (reference sequence). The CDR3 contains 13 residues. CDR3 amino acids: CATSKDSLGGAFF. The CDR3, as DNA: TGTGCCACCAGTAAGGACAGTTTAGGGGGAGCTTTCTTT.

This clonotype has more than one count but fewer than ten. CDR3 in amino acids: CASSQGALEQYF. As DNA, the CDR3 is TGCGCCAGCAGCCAAGGGGCGCTCGAGCAGTACTTC. V and J are TRBV4-3 and TRBJ2-7; no firm D call. CDR3 size: 12 residues. Trimming took off 1 base at V and 6 bases at J, with 7 bases between the two ends. Germline CDR1 and CDR2: LGHNA and YSLEER.

A remark on this clonotype: This may arise from a read error, as a much more abundant clone is one base away. V gene TRBV10-2 combines with J gene TRBJ2-5; 8 bases line up with TRBD1. Germline CDR1 WSHSY, CDR2 SAAADI. CDR3 length: 14 amino acids. The CDR3 region has the DNA TGCGCCACCTCAGGACAGGGTCTGGGAGAGGCCCAGTACTTC. The encoded protein is CATSGQGLGEAQYF.

A note on this clonotype: A single base separates this from a much larger clone, so it may be a read error. The genes are TRBV29-1 and TRBJ2-5; D remains ambiguous. The J call is uncertain, as TRBJ2-7 better fits the DNA end. CDR1 is SQVTM and CDR2 is ANQGSEA in the germline V gene. This CDR3 has 10 residues. As DNA, the CDR3 is TGCAGCGTTGAACAGAACGAGCAGTACTTC. Translated: CSVEQNEQYF.

J is TRBJ1-3 and V is TRBV2; D uncertain. The V gene's germline CDR1 is SNHLY and CDR2 FYNNEI. V was cut by 2 bases and J by 9 bases, with 17 bases left in between. The CDR3 length is 15 residues. CDR3 in amino acids: CASSEFQASVGTIYF. CDR3 nucleotide sequence: TGTGCCAGCAGTGAATTCCAGGCCTCCGTGGGCACCATATATTTT.

As for this clonotype: A read error may explain this, as a much larger clone is one base away. The chain couples TRBV10-3 to TRBJ2-5; the D is unclear. The germline V gene has CDR1 ENHRY and CDR2 SYGVKD. Trimming removed 10 bases from V and 0 bases from J, with 12 bases in between. This CDR3 is 13 amino acids long. The CDR3 DNA reads as TGTGCCACCAGACCGACACACCAAGAGACCCAGTACTTC. Protein product: CATRPTHQETQYF.

This clonotype was observed a handful of times. This rearrangement joins TRBV7-9 to TRBJ1-3, with a tentative D call TRBD1 (5 bases). This CDR3 is built from 18 residues. Trimming stripped 3 bases from V and 4 bases from J, with 22 bases between. Germline CDR1 is SEHNR and CDR2 is FQNEAQ (reference sequence). The CDR3 sequence: CASSLSLSGNPSGNTIYF. The CDR3 DNA sequence: TGTGCCAGCAGCTTGTCCCTCTCAGGGAATCCTTCCGGAAACACCATATATTTT.

A remark on this clonotype: At one boundary the junction diverges from the germline segment, which might be a read error. The chain joins TRBV7-2 to TRBJ2-6, with a weak D call TRBD2 (6 bases). The CDR3 consists of 15 residues. Germline assignment: CDR1 SGHTA and CDR2 FQGNSA. The CDR3 region is CASSPGLIGANVLTF. In DNA, the CDR3 is TGCGCCAGCAGCCCGGGACTTATCGGGGCCAACGTCCTGACTTTC.

This clonotype was found many times. The genes are TRBV7-2 and TRBJ2-7; D gene ambiguous. Between the trimmed V and J ends, which lost 4 bases and 1 base, there was a span of 8 bases. The CDR3 sequence is 13 residues long. The V gene's germline CDR1 is SGHTA and CDR2 FQGNSA. The CDR3 DNA follows: TGTGCCAGCAGCTACCCACCATCCTACGAGCAGTACTTC. Amino acid sequence: CASSYPPSYEQYF. The full variable domain, in which reference TRBV7-2 and TRBJ2-7 provide the parts outside the CDR3, is GAGVSQSPSNKVTEKGKDVELRCDPISGHTALYWYRQSLGQGLEFLIYFQGNSAPDKSGLPSDRFSAERTGGSVSTLTIQRTQQEDSAVYLCASSYPPSYEQYFGPGTRLTVT.

Comment on this clonotype: This CDR3 is missing its conserved last phenylalanine or tryptophan, likely due to a read error. This chain connects TRBV6-1 to TRBJ2-7, with TRBD1 identical over 7 bases. V dropped 0 bases and J dropped 2; count of bases not matched to a gene: 4. Germline V lookup: CDR1 MNHNS, CDR2 SASEGT. The CDR3 is 15 amino acids. CDR3 bases: TGTGCCAGCAGTGAAGCAGAGGGGGCACCCTACGAGCAGTACCTC. Amino acids: CASSEAEGAPYEQYL.